This passage covers 13 T cell receptor beta chains from one sample sequenced in a study of blood T cell repertoires in COVID-19. Some clones are missing from TCRdb's copy, which holds only in-frame ones; the method was immunoSEQ multiplex PCR. The sample contains roughly 77,000 clones, 77% of which appear only once. The material sequenced was peripheral blood. The receptors stem from a human donor in a cohort sampled during active COVID-19.

This clone has only a few counts. The chain combines TRBV6-6 with TRBJ2-7; 7 bases fit TRBD1. Germline V gene sequence: CDR1 MNHNY, CDR2 SVGAGI (reference sequence). V shed 5 bases, J shed 6 bases, and the junction held 7 bases outside the gene matches. The CDR3 runs 13 residues. The CDR3 is CASSDWTGSEQYF. The CDR3 DNA sequence: TGTGCCAGCAGTGACTGGACAGGAAGCGAGCAGTACTTC.

This chain links TRBV5-1 with TRBJ2-7, with TRBD1 matching over 10 bases. J was trimmed by 3 bases and V by 4 bases; bases with no gene match: 10. The germline gives CDR1 SGHRS, CDR2 YFSETQ. The CDR3 length is 16 residues. The CDR3 spells CASSQRTGGSVYEQYF. CDR3 in DNA: TGCGCCAGCAGCCAGCGGACAGGGGGTTCGGTCTACGAGCAGTACTTC.

The chain is built from TRBV9 and TRBJ2-3; TRBD1 is a possible D gene (6 bases). Germline V CDR1 and CDR2: SGDLS, YYNGEE. The CDR3 length is 16 residues. Between the trimmed V and J ends, which lost 2 bases and 2 bases, there was a span of 15 bases. The CDR3 spells CASSVPRGDITDTQYF. The CDR3, as DNA: TGTGCCAGCAGCGTCCCGAGAGGGGACATCACAGATACGCAGTATTTT. Looking up the rest from reference TRBV9 and TRBJ2-3 gives the full variable domain: DSGVTQTPKHLITATGQRVTLRCSPRSGDLSVYWYQQSLDQGLQFLIQYYNGEERAKGNILERFSAQQFPDLHSELNLSSLELGDSALYFCASSVPRGDITDTQYFGPGTRLTVL.

The chain couples TRBV28 to TRBJ2-5; TRBD2 aligns across 11 bases. The CDR3 length is 16 residues. The germline V gene has CDR1 MDHEN and CDR2 SYDVKM. After removal of 6 bases from V and 0 bases from J, the junction contained 6 bases not matched to a gene. DNA of the CDR3: TGTGCCAGCAGGTCTCCTAGCGGGGGGTACCAAGAGACCCAGTACTTC. Protein: CASRSPSGGYQETQYF.

The rearrangement links TRBV4-3 to TRBJ1-3; 8 bases map to TRBD1. This CDR3 has 14 residues. V lost 3 bases and J lost 3; bases outside the gene matches: 1. CDR1 is LGHNA and CDR2 is YSLEER in the germline V gene. The CDR3 protein is CASSQGQVGNTIYF. The CDR3 nucleotides are TGCGCCAGCAGCCAGGGACAGGTTGGAAACACCATATATTTT.

This chain links TRBV11-3 with TRBJ2-7; a weak D match, TRBD2 (5 bases). The V end was cut by 1 base, the J end by 0 bases, with 16 bases between. The CDR3 length is 17 residues. Germline loops: CDR1 SGHNT, CDR2 YENEEA. This CDR3 is CASSLAPDFSPSYEQYF. The CDR3 DNA follows: TGTGCCAGCAGCTTAGCCCCGGACTTCAGCCCCTCCTACGAGCAGTACTTC.

This chain links TRBV5-1 with TRBJ1-4; 11 positions match TRBD1. CDR1 is SGHRS, CDR2 YFSETQ, per germline. With V trimmed by 4 bases and J by 8 bases, 7 bases remained unmatched. This CDR3 has 15 amino acids. CDR3 sequence: CASSTGTGGREKLFF. The CDR3, as DNA: TGCGCCAGCAGCACCGGGACAGGGGGACGAGAAAAACTGTTTTTT.

This rearrangement joins TRBV7-2 to TRBJ1-3; TRBD1 is a possible D gene (5 bases). This CDR3 has 13 amino acids. Germline V CDR1 and CDR2: SGHTA, FQGNSA. Trimming removed 7 bases from V and 0 bases from J, with 7 bases in between. The CDR3, as DNA: TGTGCCAGCAAAACAGGCTCTGGAAACACCATATATTTT. This sequence encodes CASKTGSGNTIYF.

The chain is built from TRBV7-9 and TRBJ2-5; a possible D gene is TRBD1 (6 bases). V lost 5 bases and J lost 1, with 14 bases in between. Germline CDR1 is SEHNR and CDR2 is FQNEAQ (reference sequence). This CDR3 comprises 15 residues. CDR3 in amino acids: CASSPPTGLQETQYF. Here the CDR3 DNA reads TGTGCCAGCAGCCCCCCGACAGGACTCCAAGAGACCCAGTACTTC. The variable domain in full, completed from reference TRBV7-9 and TRBJ2-5, reads DTGVSQNPRHKITKRGQNVTFRCDPISEHNRLYWYRQTLGQGPEFLTYFQNEAQLEKSRLLSDRFSAERPKGSFSTLEIQRTEQGDSAMYLCASSPPTGLQETQYFGPGTRLLVL.

The genes are TRBV19 and TRBJ2-5; tentatively, D is TRBD1 (5 bases). This CDR3 spans 14 amino acids. The V end lost 2 bases, the J end lost 1 base, and 8 bases lay between the germline ends. Germline CDR1 and CDR2: LNHDA and SQIVND (reference sequence). CDR3 in amino acids: CASSIRQSQETQYF. As DNA, the CDR3 is TGTGCCAGTAGTATACGACAGTCCCAAGAGACCCAGTACTTC.

The chain couples TRBV7-2 to TRBJ1-1, with D possibly matching TRBD1 (6 bases). The germline gives CDR1 SGHTA, CDR2 FQGNSA. This CDR3 region has 14 residues. V lost 0 bases and J lost 5, with 10 bases in between. Written as DNA, the CDR3 is TGTGCCAGCAGCTTAGCAACAGGGTGGACTGAAGCTTTCTTT. This encodes CASSLATGWTEAFF. The full variable domain, rest sourced from reference TRBV7-2 and TRBJ1-1, is GAGVSQSPSNKVTEKGKDVELRCDPISGHTALYWYRQSLGQGLEFLIYFQGNSAPDKSGLPSDRFSAERTGGSVSTLTIQRTQQEDSAVYLCASSLATGWTEAFFGQGTRLTVV.

For the CDR3, the DNA is TGTGCCAGCTCCCAAGCCGGGACACATGTGAACACTGAAGCTTTCTTT. It is translated as CASSQAGTHVNTEAFF. V usage is TRBV18 and J usage is TRBJ1-1, with D perhaps TRBD1 (6 bases). This CDR3 region has 16 residues. Deletions cut 6 bases from V and 0 bases from J, with 17 bases between. The germline V gene encodes CDR1 KGHSH and CDR2 LQKENI.

The chain uses TRBV11-3 and TRBJ2-7; TRBD1 matches 10 bases. The CDR3 is 15 residues long. Trimming took 5 bases from V and 2 from J; bases not matched to a gene: 6. Germline values: CDR1 SGHNT, CDR2 YENEEA. CDR3 region: CASSPTGTGAYEQYF. Here the CDR3 DNA reads TGTGCCAGCAGCCCGACCGGGACAGGGGCCTACGAGCAGTACTTC.